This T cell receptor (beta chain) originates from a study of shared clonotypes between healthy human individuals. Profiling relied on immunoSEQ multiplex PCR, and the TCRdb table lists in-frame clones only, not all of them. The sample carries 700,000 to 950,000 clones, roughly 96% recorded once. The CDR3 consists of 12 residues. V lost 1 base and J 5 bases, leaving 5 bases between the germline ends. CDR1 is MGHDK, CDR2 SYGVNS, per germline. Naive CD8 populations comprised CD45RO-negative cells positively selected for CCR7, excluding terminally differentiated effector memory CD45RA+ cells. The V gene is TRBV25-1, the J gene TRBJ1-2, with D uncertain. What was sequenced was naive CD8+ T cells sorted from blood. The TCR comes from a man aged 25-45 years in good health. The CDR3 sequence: CASSESQYGYTF. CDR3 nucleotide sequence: TGTGCCAGCAGTGAATCCCAGTATGGCTACACCTTC.